This T cell receptor (beta chain) was profiled in a study of CD8+CD57+ T cells in acquired aplastic anemia. The study's findings and limits: Both patients and controls carried the same twenty-nine CD8+ CDR3 sequences.

The CDR3 is 13 residues long. The germline CDR1 and CDR2 sequences are WSHSY and SAAADI. The V and J ends lost 5 bases and 6 bases respectively, with 13 bases between them. In this sample, this clonotype is medium-sized. Antigen unknown. Profiling that covered TCR beta VDJ and CDR3 relied on genomic DNA as its template. TCRdb recomputed calls from the reads with MiXCR, one row per CDR3 protein. The repertoire holds 200,000 to 250,000 distinct CDR3 sequences, 34% seen once, with around 1.1% in the top ten. J is TRBJ1-1 and V is TRBV10-2; D remains ambiguous. This clonotype originated in a human donor in good health, serving as a control. The sequencing sample was made of sorted CD4+, CD8+, or CD8+CD57+ T cells (not recorded which) from PBMCs. Written as DNA, the CDR3 is TGCGCCAGCAGTAGGGCCCCAAGCGCTGAAGCTTTCTTT. Translated: CASSRAPSAEAFF.